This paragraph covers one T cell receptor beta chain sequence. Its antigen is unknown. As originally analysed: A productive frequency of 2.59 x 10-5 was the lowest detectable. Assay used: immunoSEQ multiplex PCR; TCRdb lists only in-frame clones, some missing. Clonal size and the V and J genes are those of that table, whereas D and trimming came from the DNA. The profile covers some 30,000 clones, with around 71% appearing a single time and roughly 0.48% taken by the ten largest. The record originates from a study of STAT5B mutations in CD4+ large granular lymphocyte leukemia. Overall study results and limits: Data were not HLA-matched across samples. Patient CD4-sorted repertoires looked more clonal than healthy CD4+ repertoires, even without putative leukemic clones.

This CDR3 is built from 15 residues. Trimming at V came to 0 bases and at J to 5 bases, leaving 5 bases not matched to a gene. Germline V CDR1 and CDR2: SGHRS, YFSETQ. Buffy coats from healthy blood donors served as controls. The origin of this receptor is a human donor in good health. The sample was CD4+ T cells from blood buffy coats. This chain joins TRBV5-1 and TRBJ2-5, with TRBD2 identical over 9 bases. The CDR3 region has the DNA TGCGCCAGCAGCTTGGCCAGCACTAGCGGGGAGACCCAGTACTTC. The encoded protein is CASSLASTSGETQYF.